This T cell receptor beta chain derives from a study of tumor and adjacent non-tumor tissue in lung cancer. Study at large: Patients were aged about 30 to 80, 10 men and about five women, stage I to III.

Trimming took 4 bases from V and 7 from J, leaving 13 bases between them. CDR1 is WSHSY and CDR2 is SAAADI in the germline V gene. The CDR3 extends over 13 amino acids. This clonotype showed up many times. Three rounds of nested PCR, following a modified ARM-PCR protocol, produced the TCRbeta library. TCRdb ran MiXCR on the multiplex PCR reads and lists one entry per CDR3 protein. The table has about 85,000 distinct CDR3 sequences, approximately 57% seen once. The template was RNA from unsorted bulk tissue. The sequenced sample consisted of lung tumor tissue. This receptor was identified in a man in his 70s with non-small cell lung cancer. The V and J genes are TRBV10-2 and TRBJ2-5, with unresolved D. The CDR3 spells CASSGSPTGTQYF. DNA of the CDR3: TGCGCCAGCAGTGGAAGCCCCACGGGGACCCAGTACTTC.